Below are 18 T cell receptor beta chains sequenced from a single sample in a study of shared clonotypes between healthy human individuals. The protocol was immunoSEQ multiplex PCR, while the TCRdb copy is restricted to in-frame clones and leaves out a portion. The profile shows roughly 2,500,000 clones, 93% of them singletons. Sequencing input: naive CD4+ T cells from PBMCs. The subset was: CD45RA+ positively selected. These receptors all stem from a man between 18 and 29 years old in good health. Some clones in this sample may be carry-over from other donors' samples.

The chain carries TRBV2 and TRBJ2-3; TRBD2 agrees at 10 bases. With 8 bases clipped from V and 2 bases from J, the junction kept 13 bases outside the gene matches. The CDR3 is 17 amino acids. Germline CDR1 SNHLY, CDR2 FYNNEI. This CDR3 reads CASPLAGEAGSTDTQYF. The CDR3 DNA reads TGTGCCAGCCCCCTAGCGGGAGAGGCTGGGTCCACAGATACGCAGTATTTT. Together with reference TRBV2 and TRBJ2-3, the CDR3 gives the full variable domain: EPEVTQTPSHQVTQMGQEVILRCVPISNHLYFYWYRQILGQKVEFLVSFYNNEISEKSEIFDDQFSVERPDGSNFTLKIRSTKLEDSAMYFCASPLAGEAGSTDTQYFGPGTRLTVL.

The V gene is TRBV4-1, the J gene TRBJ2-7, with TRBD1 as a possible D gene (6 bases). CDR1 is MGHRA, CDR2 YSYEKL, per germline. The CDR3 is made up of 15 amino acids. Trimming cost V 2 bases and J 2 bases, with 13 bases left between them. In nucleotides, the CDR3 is TGCGCCAGCAGCCAACCAATTAGACAGGCCTACGAGCAGTACTTC. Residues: CASSQPIRQAYEQYF.

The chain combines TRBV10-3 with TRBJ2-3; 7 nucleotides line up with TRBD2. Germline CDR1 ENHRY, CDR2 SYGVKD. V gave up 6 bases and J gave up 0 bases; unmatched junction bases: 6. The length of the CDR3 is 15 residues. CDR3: CAIRPSGSSTDTQYF. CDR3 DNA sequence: TGTGCCATCAGACCTAGCGGATCTAGCACAGATACGCAGTATTTT.

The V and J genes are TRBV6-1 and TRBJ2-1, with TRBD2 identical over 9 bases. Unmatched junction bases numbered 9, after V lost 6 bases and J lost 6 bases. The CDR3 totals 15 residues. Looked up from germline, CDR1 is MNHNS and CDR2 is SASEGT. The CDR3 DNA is TGTGCCAGCAGATTAGCGGGAGCTGGCGTCAATGAGCAGTTCTTC. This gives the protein CASRLAGAGVNEQFF.

For the CDR3, the DNA is TGTGCCAGCAGCGCCTCGGGAGAACGCTATGGCTACACCTTC. Translating gives CASSASGERYGYTF. J is TRBJ1-2 and V is TRBV5-6; D unresolved. The V and J ends lost 4 bases and 4 bases respectively, with 14 bases between them. The CDR3 runs to 14 residues. Germline V lookup: CDR1 SGHDT, CDR2 YYEEEE.

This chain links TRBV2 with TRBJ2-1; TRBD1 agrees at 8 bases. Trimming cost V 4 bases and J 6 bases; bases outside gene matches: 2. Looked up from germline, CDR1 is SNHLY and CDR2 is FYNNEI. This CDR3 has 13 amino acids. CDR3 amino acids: CASSGDRGNEQFF. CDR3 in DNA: TGTGCCAGCAGTGGAGACAGGGGCAATGAGCAGTTCTTC.

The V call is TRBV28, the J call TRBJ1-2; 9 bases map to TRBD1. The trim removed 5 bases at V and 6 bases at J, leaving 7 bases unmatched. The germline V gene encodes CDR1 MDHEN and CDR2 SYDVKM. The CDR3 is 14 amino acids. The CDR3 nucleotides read TGTGCCAGCAGTGTCGGGACAGGGAGGGATGGCTACACCTTC. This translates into CASSVGTGRDGYTF.

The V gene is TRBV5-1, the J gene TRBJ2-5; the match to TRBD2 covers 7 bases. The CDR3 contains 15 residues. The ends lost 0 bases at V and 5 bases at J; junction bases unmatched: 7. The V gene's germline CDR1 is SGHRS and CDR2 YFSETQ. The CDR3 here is CASSLEGRVRETQYF. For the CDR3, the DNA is TGCGCCAGCAGCTTGGAGGGGAGGGTGAGGGAGACCCAGTACTTC.

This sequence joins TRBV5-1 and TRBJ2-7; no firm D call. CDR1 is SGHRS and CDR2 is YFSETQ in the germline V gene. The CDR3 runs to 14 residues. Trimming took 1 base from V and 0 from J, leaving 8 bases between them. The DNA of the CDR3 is TGCGCCAGCAGCTTGCAGAGTTACTCCTACGAGCAGTACTTC. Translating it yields CASSLQSYSYEQYF.

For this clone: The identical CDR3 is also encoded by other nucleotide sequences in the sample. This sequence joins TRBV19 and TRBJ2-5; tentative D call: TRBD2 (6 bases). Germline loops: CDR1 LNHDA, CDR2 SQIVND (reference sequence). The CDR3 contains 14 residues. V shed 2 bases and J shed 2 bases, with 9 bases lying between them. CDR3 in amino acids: CASSILGGQETQYF. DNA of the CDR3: TGTGCCAGTAGTATATTGGGGGGTCAAGAGACCCAGTACTTC. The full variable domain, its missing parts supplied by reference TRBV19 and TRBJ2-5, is DGGITQSPKYLFRKEGQNVTLSCEQNLNHDAMYWYRQDPGQGLRLIYYSQIVNDFQKGDIAEGYSVSREKKESFPLTVTSAQKNPTAFYLCASSILGGQETQYFGPGTRLLVL.

CDR3 nucleotides: TGTGCCAGCAGCCCCGCGTTAGCCGGGGAGCTGTTTTTT. It codes for CASSPALAGELFF. The J gene is TRBJ2-2, the V gene TRBV7-3; D is ambiguous. Germline CDR1 and CDR2: SGHTA and FQGTGA. The CDR3 consists of 13 residues. Trimming pared 5 bases from V and 6 bases from J, leaving 10 bases between.

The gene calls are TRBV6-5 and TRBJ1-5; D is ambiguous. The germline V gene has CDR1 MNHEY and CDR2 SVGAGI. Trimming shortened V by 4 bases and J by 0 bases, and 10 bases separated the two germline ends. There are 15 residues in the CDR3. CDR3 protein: CASSSTAYSNQPQHF. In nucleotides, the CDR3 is TGTGCCAGCAGTTCGACGGCCTATAGCAATCAGCCCCAGCATTTT.

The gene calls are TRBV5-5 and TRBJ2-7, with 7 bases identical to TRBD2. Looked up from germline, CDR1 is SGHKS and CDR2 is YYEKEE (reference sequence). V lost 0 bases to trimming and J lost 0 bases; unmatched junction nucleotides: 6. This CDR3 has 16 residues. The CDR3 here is CASSLAPGGYSYEQYF. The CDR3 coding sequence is TGTGCCAGCAGCTTGGCGCCGGGAGGTTACTCCTACGAGCAGTACTTC.

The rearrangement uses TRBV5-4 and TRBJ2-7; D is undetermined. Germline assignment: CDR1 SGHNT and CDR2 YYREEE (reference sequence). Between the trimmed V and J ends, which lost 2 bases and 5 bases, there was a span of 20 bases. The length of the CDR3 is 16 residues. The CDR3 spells CASSLSGPASVDEQYF. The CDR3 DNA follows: TGTGCCAGCAGCTTATCAGGACCAGCCTCGGTCGACGAGCAGTACTTC.

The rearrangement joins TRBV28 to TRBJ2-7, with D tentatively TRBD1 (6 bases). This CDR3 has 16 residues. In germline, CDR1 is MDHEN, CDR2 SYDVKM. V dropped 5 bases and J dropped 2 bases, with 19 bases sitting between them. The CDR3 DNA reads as TGTGCCAGCAGTGGGAACAGGGATTTCACTCCCTACGAGCAGTACTTC. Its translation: CASSGNRDFTPYEQYF.

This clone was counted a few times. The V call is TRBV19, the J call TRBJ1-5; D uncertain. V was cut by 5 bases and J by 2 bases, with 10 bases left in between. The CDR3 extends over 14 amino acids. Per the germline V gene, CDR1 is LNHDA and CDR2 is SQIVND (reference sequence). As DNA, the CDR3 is TGTGCCAGTAGTGAGTTTCGGGGCAATCAGCCCCAGCATTTT. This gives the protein CASSEFRGNQPQHF. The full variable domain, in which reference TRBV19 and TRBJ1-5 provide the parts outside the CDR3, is DGGITQSPKYLFRKEGQNVTLSCEQNLNHDAMYWYRQDPGQGLRLIYYSQIVNDFQKGDIAEGYSVSREKKESFPLTVTSAQKNPTAFYLCASSEFRGNQPQHFGDGTRLSIL.

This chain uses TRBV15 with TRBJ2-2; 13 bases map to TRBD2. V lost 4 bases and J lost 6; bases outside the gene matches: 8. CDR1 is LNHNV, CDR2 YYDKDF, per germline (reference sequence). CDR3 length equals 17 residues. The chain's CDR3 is CATSKGLAGVRAGELFF. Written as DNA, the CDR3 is TGTGCCACCAGCAAAGGACTAGCGGGAGTTAGGGCCGGGGAGCTGTTTTTT.

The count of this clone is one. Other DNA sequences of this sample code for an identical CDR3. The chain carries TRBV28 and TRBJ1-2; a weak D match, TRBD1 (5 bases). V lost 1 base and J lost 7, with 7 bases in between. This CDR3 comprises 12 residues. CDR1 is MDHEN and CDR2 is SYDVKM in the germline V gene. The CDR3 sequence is CASSLLRGGYTF. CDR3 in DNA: TGTGCCAGCAGTTTATTAAGGGGTGGCTACACCTTC.